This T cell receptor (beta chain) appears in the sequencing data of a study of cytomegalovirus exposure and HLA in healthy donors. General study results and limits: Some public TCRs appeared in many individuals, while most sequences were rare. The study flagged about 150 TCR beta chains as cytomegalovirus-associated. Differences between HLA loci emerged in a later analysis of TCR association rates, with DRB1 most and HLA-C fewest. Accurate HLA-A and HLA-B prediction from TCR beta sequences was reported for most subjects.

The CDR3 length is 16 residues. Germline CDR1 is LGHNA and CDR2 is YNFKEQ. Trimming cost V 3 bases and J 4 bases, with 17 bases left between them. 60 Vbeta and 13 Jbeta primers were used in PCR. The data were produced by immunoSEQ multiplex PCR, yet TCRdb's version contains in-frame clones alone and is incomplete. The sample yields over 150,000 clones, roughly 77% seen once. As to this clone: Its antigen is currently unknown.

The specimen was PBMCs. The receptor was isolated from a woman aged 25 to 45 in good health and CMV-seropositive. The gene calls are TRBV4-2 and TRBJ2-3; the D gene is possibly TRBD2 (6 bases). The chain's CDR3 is CASSHETSFLADTQYF. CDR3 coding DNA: TGTGCCAGCAGCCACGAGACTAGTTTCCTCGCAGATACGCAGTATTTT.